The sequence of this TCR beta chain was determined in a study of radiotherapy plus CTLA-4 blockade in lung cancer. Study as a whole: Objective responses arose in 18% of patients, and under 40% experienced disease control. Whole-study results and caveats: Radiotherapy was combined with ipilimumab, and tumor-derived TCR clones then expanded in blood.

Treatment of patients with chemo-refractory metastatic non-small-cell lung cancer consisted of focal radiation plus CTLA-4 blockade with ipilimumab. With respect to this clone: Its specificity is not known.

The CDR3 has 15 residues. Germline CDR1 reads SGHRS; CDR2 reads YFSETQ. Between the trimmed V and J ends, which lost 4 bases and 7 bases, there was a span of 15 bases. Repertoires were generated with immunoSEQ multiplex PCR, while TCRdb's copy carries only in-frame clones and drops some. The table lists more than 40,000 clones, 73% of them singletons. The sequences come from peripheral blood, collected from a patient treated with radiotherapy plus ipilimumab. This TCR was recovered from a human donor with non-small cell lung cancer who had a complete response to radiotherapy plus ipilimumab. The rearrangement links TRBV5-1 to TRBJ1-6, with D perhaps matching TRBD1 (5 bases). The CDR3 region is CASSTRDSANSPLHF. The CDR3, as DNA: TGCGCCAGCAGCACAAGAGACAGCGCCAATTCACCCCTCCACTTT.